These T cell receptor beta chains were read from a single sample in a study of shared clonotypes between healthy human individuals. This table comes from immunoSEQ multiplex PCR, and its TCRdb copy is limited to in-frame clones, with some not included. Here the sample spans under 1 million clones, 90% to 98% being singletons. The sequenced sample consisted of naive CD8+ T cells sorted from blood. The receptors come from a man between 25 and 39 years old in good health. CDR3s include the opening cysteine and the closing phenylalanine or tryptophan. The order of the fields is CDR3 DNA, CDR3 protein, D gene, clone size, V gene, J gene. D genes are given only for firm matches. Clone sizes are given selectively: once, few, many, or a class where the clone is expanded.

cdr3_nt: TGTGCCAGCAGCCCACCGACGGCTAGCGGACCCAATTCAGGCGCAACCCAGTACTTC
cdr3_aa: CASSPPTASGPNSGATQYF
d_call: TRBD2
clone_size: once
v_call: TRBV7-7
j_call: TRBJ2-5

cdr3_nt: TGTGCCAGCAGCTCAGAGAGGAACACTGAAGCTTTCTTT
cdr3_aa: CASSSERNTEAFF
d_call: NA
clone_size: once
v_call: TRBV7-3
j_call: TRBJ1-1

cdr3_nt: TGCGCCAGCAGCGACAGGGAAATTGCAACTAATGAAAAACTGTTTTTT
cdr3_aa: CASSDREIATNEKLFF
d_call: TRBD1
clone_size: NA
v_call: TRBV4-1
j_call: TRBJ1-4

cdr3_nt: TGTGCCAGCAGCTCCGGACTAGCGGGAGAGGAACTCAGCTCCTACAATGAGCAGTTCTTC
cdr3_aa: CASSSGLAGEELSSYNEQFF
d_call: TRBD2
clone_size: NA
v_call: TRBV7-6
j_call: TRBJ2-1

cdr3_nt: TGCAGCGTTGAGATCCCCGACTACTCCGAATACAATGAGCAGTTCTTC
cdr3_aa: CSVEIPDYSEYNEQFF
d_call: NA
clone_size: NA
v_call: TRBV29-1
j_call: TRBJ2-1

cdr3_nt: TGTGCCAGCAGCTTAGCGAGCGGGAGAGTCGACGAGCAGTACTTC
cdr3_aa: CASSLASGRVDEQYF
d_call: TRBD2
clone_size: NA
v_call: TRBV7-9
j_call: TRBJ2-7

cdr3_nt: TGTGCCAGCAGCTTCGGGACAGCCATTGGGACCTACGAGCAGTACTTC
cdr3_aa: CASSFGTAIGTYEQYF
d_call: TRBD1
clone_size: NA
v_call: TRBV13
j_call: TRBJ2-7

cdr3_nt: TGTGCCAGCAGCTTATACGCGGGACTCGACACAGATACGCAGTATTTT
cdr3_aa: CASSLYAGLDTDTQYF
d_call: NA
clone_size: NA
v_call: TRBV7-3
j_call: TRBJ2-3

cdr3_nt: TGTGCCAGCAGCGTAGTGGGATTAGGGCCACCGAACACCGGGGAGCTGTTTTTT
cdr3_aa: CASSVVGLGPPNTGELFF
d_call: NA
clone_size: NA
v_call: TRBV9
j_call: TRBJ2-2

cdr3_nt: TGTGCCAGCAGCTCCCCTGAGGGACAGGGGAATGAAAAACTGTTTTTT
cdr3_aa: CASSSPEGQGNEKLFF
d_call: TRBD1
clone_size: NA
v_call: TRBV7-9
j_call: TRBJ1-4

cdr3_nt: TGTGCCAGCAGTTTTGAGACCCAGTACTTC
cdr3_aa: CASSFETQYF
d_call: NA
clone_size: NA
v_call: TRBV27
j_call: TRBJ2-5

cdr3_nt: TGCGCCAGCAGCTTGGTGGGGTTTACCTACAATGAGCAGTTCTTC
cdr3_aa: CASSLVGFTYNEQFF
d_call: NA
clone_size: NA
v_call: TRBV5-1
j_call: TRBJ2-1

cdr3_nt: TGTGCCAGCAGCCCATTAGCGGGAGAGGATACGCAGTATTTT
cdr3_aa: CASSPLAGEDTQYF
d_call: TRBD2
clone_size: NA
v_call: TRBV13
j_call: TRBJ2-3

cdr3_nt: TGCGCCAGCAACAGGGGCGGGAGCACAGACATTCAGTACTTC
cdr3_aa: CASNRGGSTDIQYF
d_call: NA
clone_size: NA
v_call: TRBV5-1
j_call: TRBJ2-4

cdr3_nt: TGTGCCAGCACCCTCGGAGAGAGGGGGGAGCTGTTTTTT
cdr3_aa: CASTLGERGELFF
d_call: NA
clone_size: NA
v_call: TRBV7-8
j_call: TRBJ2-2

cdr3_nt: TGTGCCAGCAGCTTAGATGGGCCAGCGGGAGAGCCCACCGGGGAGCTGTTTTTT
cdr3_aa: CASSLDGPAGEPTGELFF
d_call: TRBD2
clone_size: NA
v_call: TRBV7-2
j_call: TRBJ2-2

cdr3_nt: TGTGCCAGCAACGGTGAGCGGGGTGAGTGGGTGAACACTGAAGCTTTCTTT
cdr3_aa: CASNGERGEWVNTEAFF
d_call: NA
clone_size: NA
v_call: TRBV28
j_call: TRBJ1-1

cdr3_nt: TGTGCCAGCAGCACCCGGAATGACCGGGACACTGAAGCTTTCTTT
cdr3_aa: CASSTRNDRDTEAFF
d_call: NA
clone_size: NA
v_call: TRBV7-2
j_call: TRBJ1-1

cdr3_nt: TGTGCCAGCAGTTTGGGACAGGGATCGATCGGCTACACCTTC
cdr3_aa: CASSLGQGSIGYTF
d_call: TRBD1
clone_size: once
v_call: TRBV28
j_call: TRBJ1-2

cdr3_nt: TGTGCCAGCAGTCCGACTAGCGACTCCTACGAGCAGTACTTC
cdr3_aa: CASSPTSDSYEQYF
d_call: TRBD2
clone_size: NA
v_call: TRBV28
j_call: TRBJ2-7

cdr3_nt: TGCGCCAGCAGCCAAGACCGTGGGAGAGGGGAGACCCAGTACTTC
cdr3_aa: CASSQDRGRGETQYF
d_call: NA
clone_size: NA
v_call: TRBV4-1
j_call: TRBJ2-5

cdr3_nt: TGTGCCAGCAGTACGAGATCTAGCGGGAGCACCTACGAGCAGTACTTC
cdr3_aa: CASSTRSSGSTYEQYF
d_call: TRBD2
clone_size: NA
v_call: TRBV28
j_call: TRBJ2-7

cdr3_nt: TGTGCCAGCAGTTTATCTATCCCTGTCCCTGAAGCTTTCTTT
cdr3_aa: CASSLSIPVPEAFF
d_call: NA
clone_size: NA
v_call: TRBV28
j_call: TRBJ1-1

cdr3_nt: TGTGCCAGCAGTCATCCCCCCGGGGAGCTGTTTTTT
cdr3_aa: CASSHPPGELFF
d_call: NA
clone_size: NA
v_call: TRBV6-5
j_call: TRBJ2-2

cdr3_nt: TGTGCCAGCAGCTGGGGACAGGGTGGGACCGGGGAGCTGTTTTTT
cdr3_aa: CASSWGQGGTGELFF
d_call: TRBD1
clone_size: NA
v_call: TRBV7-3
j_call: TRBJ2-2

cdr3_nt: TGTGCCAGCAGTGAGTTTTGGACTAGCTCCACAGATACGCAGTATTTT
cdr3_aa: CASSEFWTSSTDTQYF
d_call: TRBD2
clone_size: NA
v_call: TRBV2
j_call: TRBJ2-3

cdr3_nt: TGTGCCAGCACCCCCAGCACAGCCTACCTGAACACTGAAGCTTTCTTT
cdr3_aa: CASTPSTAYLNTEAFF
d_call: NA
clone_size: NA
v_call: TRBV7-8
j_call: TRBJ1-1